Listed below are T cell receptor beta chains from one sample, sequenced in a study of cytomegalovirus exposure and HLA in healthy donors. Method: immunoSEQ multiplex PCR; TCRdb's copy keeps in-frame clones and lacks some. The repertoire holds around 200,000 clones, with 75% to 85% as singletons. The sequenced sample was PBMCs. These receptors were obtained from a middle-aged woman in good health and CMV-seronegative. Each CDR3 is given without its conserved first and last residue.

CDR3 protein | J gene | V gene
ASSPPGTVNTGELF | TRBJ2-2 | TRBV18
ATERSGINPSYEQY | TRBJ2-7 | TRBV5-4
SAMTSTEEQY | TRBJ2-7 | TRBV29-1
ASSPGGVSRYGYT | TRBJ1-2 | TRBV18
ASGLVLGPGYEQY | TRBJ2-7 | TRBV12-5
ASSQEIFGGSSYNEQF | TRBJ2-1 | TRBV4-1
ASSPAGTGGYEQY | TRBJ2-7 | TRBV28
ASSLIPGGGQRTQY | TRBJ2-3 | TRBV5-1
ASRRVSSYNEQF | TRBJ2-1 | TRBV7-2
ASSGRGSSTEAF | TRBJ1-1 | TRBV11-2
SVRGQGGYGYT | TRBJ1-2 | TRBV29-1
ASTPVGAVGGGEQY | TRBJ2-7 | TRBV7-9
ASSSGQGPYGYT | TRBJ1-2 | TRBV10-2
TSSQAIRPTGGSYNSPLH | TRBJ1-6 | TRBV1
ASSPWTSGSYNEQF | TRBJ2-1 | TRBV18
ASSIDSYSNQPQH | TRBJ1-5 | TRBV19
ASGGTGRYNEQF | TRBJ2-1 | TRBV6-5
ASSFRDSPYLRNEQF | TRBJ2-1 | TRBV7-9
ASSFGLAGVYEQY | TRBJ2-7 | TRBV9
ASSERGGVTEAF | TRBJ1-1 | TRBV2
ASSFDRVGSPLH | TRBJ1-6 | TRBV7-9
ASSVAGGPDEQF | TRBJ2-1 | TRBV19
ASWYSSYEQY | TRBJ2-7 | TRBV2
ASSPLIGSGEQY | TRBJ2-7 | TRBV18
ASRSVWGPITEAF | TRBJ1-1 | TRBV19
ASSVAGGPGNEQF | TRBJ2-1 | TRBV9
ASSRGQSNEYEQY | TRBJ2-7 | TRBV5-1
ATPRDRKREANTGELF | TRBJ2-2 | TRBV2
ASRTPAGQGSSLRYEQY | TRBJ2-7 | TRBV27
ASSFSRGRQETQY | TRBJ2-5 | TRBV28
AWSDAVGDRGGTDTQY | TRBJ2-3 | TRBV30
ASRAGPNTGELF | TRBJ2-2 | TRBV2
ASPPGRCREQY | TRBJ2-5 | TRBV10-1
ASSLGNMAGSLGEQY | TRBJ2-7 | TRBV7-9
ASSRTGSEQY | TRBJ2-7 | TRBV13
ASSFTGAGNTIY | TRBJ1-3 | TRBV11-2
ASSYSGLLTGELF | TRBJ2-2 | TRBV6-6
ASSLGLVPGELF | TRBJ2-2 | TRBV7-3
ASSYPPTGAGELF | TRBJ2-2 | TRBV6-5
AWDRGSGYT | TRBJ1-2 | TRBV30
ASSLYRDYSSGGNEQF | TRBJ2-1 | TRBV27
ASSLRTGGVADTQY | TRBJ2-3 | TRBV5-1
ASSVGTSGRTEQF | TRBJ2-1 | TRBV9